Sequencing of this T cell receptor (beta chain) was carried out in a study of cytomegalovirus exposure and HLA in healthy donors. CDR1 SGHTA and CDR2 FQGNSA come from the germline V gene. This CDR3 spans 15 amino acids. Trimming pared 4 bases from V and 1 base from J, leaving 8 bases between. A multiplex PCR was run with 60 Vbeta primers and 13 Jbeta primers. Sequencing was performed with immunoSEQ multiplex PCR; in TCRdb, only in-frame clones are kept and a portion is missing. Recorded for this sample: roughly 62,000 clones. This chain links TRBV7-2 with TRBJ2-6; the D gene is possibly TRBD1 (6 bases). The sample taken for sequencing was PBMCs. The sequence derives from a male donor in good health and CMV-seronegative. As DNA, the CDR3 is TGTGCCAGCAGCTCAGGACAGTCTGGGGCCAACGTCCTGACTTTC. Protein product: CASSSGQSGANVLTF.